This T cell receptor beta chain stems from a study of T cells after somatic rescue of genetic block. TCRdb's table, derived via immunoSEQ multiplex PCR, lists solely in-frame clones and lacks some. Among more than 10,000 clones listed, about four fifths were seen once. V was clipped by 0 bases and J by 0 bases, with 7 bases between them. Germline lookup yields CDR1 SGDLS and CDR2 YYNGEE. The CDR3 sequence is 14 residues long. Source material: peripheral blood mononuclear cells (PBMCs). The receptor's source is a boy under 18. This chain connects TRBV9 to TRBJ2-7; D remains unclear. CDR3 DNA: TGTGCCAGCAGCGTAGACCCGGCCTCCTACGAGCAGTACTTC. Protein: CASSVDPASYEQYF.